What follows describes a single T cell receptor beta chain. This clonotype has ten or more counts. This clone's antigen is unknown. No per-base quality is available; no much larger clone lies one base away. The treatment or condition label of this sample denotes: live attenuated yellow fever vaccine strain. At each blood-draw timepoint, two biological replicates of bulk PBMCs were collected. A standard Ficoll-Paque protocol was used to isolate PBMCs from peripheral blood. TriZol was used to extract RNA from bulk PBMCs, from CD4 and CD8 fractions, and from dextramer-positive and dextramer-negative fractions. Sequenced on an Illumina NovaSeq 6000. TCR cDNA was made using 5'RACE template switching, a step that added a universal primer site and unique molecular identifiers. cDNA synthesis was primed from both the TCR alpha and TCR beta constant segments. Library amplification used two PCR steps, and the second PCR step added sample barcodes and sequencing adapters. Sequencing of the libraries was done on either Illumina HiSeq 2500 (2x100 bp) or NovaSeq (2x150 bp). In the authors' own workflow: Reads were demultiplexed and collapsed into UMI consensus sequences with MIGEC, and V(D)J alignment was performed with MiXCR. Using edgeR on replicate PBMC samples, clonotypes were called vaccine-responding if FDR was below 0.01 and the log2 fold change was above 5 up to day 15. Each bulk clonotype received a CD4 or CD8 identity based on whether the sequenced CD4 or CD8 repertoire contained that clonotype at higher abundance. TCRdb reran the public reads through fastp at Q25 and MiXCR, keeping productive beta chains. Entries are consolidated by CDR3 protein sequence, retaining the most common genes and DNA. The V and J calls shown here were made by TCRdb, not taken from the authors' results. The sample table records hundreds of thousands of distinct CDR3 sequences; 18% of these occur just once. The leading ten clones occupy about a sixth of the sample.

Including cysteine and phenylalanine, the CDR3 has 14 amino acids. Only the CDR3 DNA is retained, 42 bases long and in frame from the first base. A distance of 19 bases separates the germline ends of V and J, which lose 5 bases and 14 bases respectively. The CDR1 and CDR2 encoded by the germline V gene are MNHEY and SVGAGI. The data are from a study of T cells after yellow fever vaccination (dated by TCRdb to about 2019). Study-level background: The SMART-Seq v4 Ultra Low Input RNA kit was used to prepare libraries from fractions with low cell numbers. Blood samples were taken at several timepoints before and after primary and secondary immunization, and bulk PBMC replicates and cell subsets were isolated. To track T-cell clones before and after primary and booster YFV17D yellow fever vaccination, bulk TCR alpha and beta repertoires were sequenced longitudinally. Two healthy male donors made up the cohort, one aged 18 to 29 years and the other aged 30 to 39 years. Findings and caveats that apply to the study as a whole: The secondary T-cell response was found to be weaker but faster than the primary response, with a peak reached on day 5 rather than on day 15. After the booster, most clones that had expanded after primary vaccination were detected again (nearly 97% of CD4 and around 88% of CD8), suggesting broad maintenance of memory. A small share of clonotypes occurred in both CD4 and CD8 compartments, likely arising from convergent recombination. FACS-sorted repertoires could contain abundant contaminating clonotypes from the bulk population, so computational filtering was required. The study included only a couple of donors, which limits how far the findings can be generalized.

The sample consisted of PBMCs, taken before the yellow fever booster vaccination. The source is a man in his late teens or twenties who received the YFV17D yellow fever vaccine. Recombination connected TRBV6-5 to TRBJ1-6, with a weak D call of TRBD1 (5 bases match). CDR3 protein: CASSPWGRTSSLHF. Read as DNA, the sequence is TGTGCCAGCAGTCCATGGGGCAGGACCTCGTCCCTCCACTTT.